This passage covers 20 T cell receptor beta chains from one sample sequenced in a study of blood T cell repertoires in COVID-19. Some clones are missing from TCRdb's copy, which holds only in-frame ones; the method was immunoSEQ multiplex PCR. The sample has about 300,000 clones, about nine tenths seen once. The sequencing sample was made of peripheral blood. The source of these receptors is a woman aged 25 to 39 with COVID-19, enrolled during active disease.

This clone turned up a few times. The rearrangement joins TRBV10-1 to TRBJ2-5; TRBD2 is a possible D gene (5 bases). This CDR3 contains 14 residues. Germline assignment: CDR1 WNHNN and CDR2 SYGVQD (reference sequence). The V gene lost 0 bases and the J gene lost 9 bases, with 14 bases spanning the gap. CDR3 residues: CASSESGATEAQYF. CDR3 bases: TGCGCCAGCAGTGAGTCGGGAGCTACGGAGGCCCAGTACTTC.

The chain has TRBV15 and TRBJ2-1; tentative D call: TRBD2 (7 bases). The V end lost 5 bases, the J end lost 1 base, and 15 bases lay between the germline ends. This CDR3 is built from 16 residues. The germline V gene encodes CDR1 LNHNV and CDR2 YYDKDF (reference sequence). CDR3 region: CATSLYRGGSYNEQFF. The CDR3 DNA reads TGTGCCACCAGCCTTTATAGGGGGGGATCCTACAATGAGCAGTTCTTC.

This chain joins TRBV7-2 and TRBJ2-2; 7 bases map to TRBD2. Losses at the gene ends were 5 bases for V and 1 base for J; bases not matched to a gene: 7. The CDR3 extends over 16 amino acids. Germline V gene data show CDR1 as SGHTA and CDR2 as FQGNSA. The CDR3 sequence: CASSPREGQNTGELFF. The DNA for the CDR3 is TGTGCCAGCAGCCCGAGGGAGGGTCAGAACACCGGGGAGCTGTTTTTT. The variable domain in full, with the rest retrieved from reference TRBV7-2 and TRBJ2-2, is GAGVSQSPSNKVTEKGKDVELRCDPISGHTALYWYRQSLGQGLEFLIYFQGNSAPDKSGLPSDRFSAERTGGSVSTLTIQRTQQEDSAVYLCASSPREGQNTGELFFGEGSRLTVL.

This sequence joins TRBV5-6 and TRBJ2-3; D unresolved. The CDR3 has 13 residues. Germline CDR1 SGHDT, CDR2 YYEEEE. V was trimmed by 3 bases and J by 6 bases, leaving 11 bases between them. CDR3 amino acids: CASSYSYSDTQYF. Here the CDR3 DNA reads TGTGCCAGCAGCTACAGCTATTCGGATACGCAGTATTTT.

V and J are TRBV19 and TRBJ2-3; the D is unclear. The CDR3 covers 13 residues. Germline CDR1 is LNHDA and CDR2 is SQIVND (reference sequence). The V end was cut by 3 bases, the J end by 3 bases, with 7 bases between. CDR3 residues: CASSIPPTDTQYF. As DNA, the CDR3 is TGTGCCAGTAGTATCCCCCCTACAGATACGCAGTATTTT.

The genes are TRBV27 and TRBJ2-2, with 9 bases lining up with TRBD1. This CDR3 has 15 residues. V shed 6 bases, J shed 3 bases, and the junction held 5 bases outside the gene matches. The V gene's germline CDR1 is MNHEY and CDR2 SMNVEV (reference sequence). The CDR3 spells CASSHGTGYTGELFF. CDR3 sequence (DNA): TGTGCCAGCAGCCATGGGACAGGGTACACCGGGGAGCTGTTTTTT.

This clone has just one count. V and J are TRBV3-1 (or the pseudogene TRBV3-2) and TRBJ2-7; D uncertain. The V gene's germline CDR1 is LGHDT and CDR2 YNNKEL (reference sequence). The CDR3 runs to 13 residues. Trimming took off 0 bases at V and 6 bases at J, with 9 bases between the two ends. CDR3 sequence: CASSQEPRVEQYF. In DNA, the CDR3 is TGTGCCAGCAGCCAAGAACCCCGGGTCGAGCAGTACTTC.

The chain couples TRBV19 to TRBJ1-1, with 7 bases lining up with TRBD1. The V gene's germline CDR1 is LNHDA and CDR2 SQIVND (reference sequence). The CDR3 consists of 13 residues. J was trimmed by 5 bases and V by 4 bases; bases with no gene match: 4. The DNA of the CDR3 is TGTGCCAGTAGTACACAGGGGTGGACTGAAGCTTTCTTT. Translation gives CASSTQGWTEAFF.

This chain links TRBV6-5 with TRBJ1-2, with D uncertain. The CDR3 is 13 amino acids. V lost 5 bases and J lost 0, with 7 bases in between. Germline V lookup: CDR1 MNHEY, CDR2 SVGAGI. CDR3 amino acids: CASSPGSNYGYTF. The CDR3 DNA is TGTGCCAGCAGTCCGGGATCTAACTATGGCTACACCTTC.

The CDR3 sequence is CASSQDGGSGGAPQETQYF. The CDR3 DNA follows: TGTGCCAGCAGCCAAGATGGCGGTAGCGGGGGGGCCCCCCAAGAGACCCAGTACTTC. The chain has TRBV4-2 and TRBJ2-5, with 11 bases matching TRBD2. The CDR3 length is 19 residues. Per germline, CDR1 LGHNA and CDR2 YNFKEQ. J was trimmed by 1 base and V by 0 bases; bases with no gene match: 10.

The chain recombines TRBV27 with TRBJ1-2, with TRBD1 matching over 10 bases. The V gene end was trimmed by 4 bases and the J gene end by 4 bases; junction bases not matched to a gene: 3. The CDR3 has 14 amino acids. The germline V gene has CDR1 MNHEY and CDR2 SMNVEV (reference sequence). The CDR3 loop reads CASSWTGGFYGYTF. The DNA for the CDR3 is TGTGCCAGCAGTTGGACAGGGGGTTTCTATGGCTACACCTTC.

In this sample, this clone turned up a few times. V and J are TRBV18 and TRBJ1-1; D ambiguous. Trimming took off 0 bases at V and 1 base at J, with 12 bases between the two ends. The germline V gene encodes CDR1 KGHSH and CDR2 LQKENI. The CDR3 totals 16 residues. The CDR3 nucleotides read TGTGCCAGCTCACCACCGGGAGTAAAGGGGAACACTGAAGCTTTCTTT. Its translation: CASSPPGVKGNTEAFF.

The chain recombines TRBV12-3 or TRBV12-4 with TRBJ2-1, with D hard to call. V was cut by 4 bases and J by 9 bases, with 13 bases left in between. This CDR3 contains 13 residues. The DNA for the CDR3 is TGTGCCAGCAGTTCCCTTTCCCGGAGTGAGCAGTTCTTC. This codes for CASSSLSRSEQFF.

CDR3 sequence reads: CASSLALGTSGGAPDTQYF. CDR3 bases: TGTGCCAGCAGCTTAGCCCTCGGGACTAGCGGGGGGGCCCCGGATACGCAGTATTTT. The chain combines TRBV7-6 with TRBJ2-3; 16 bases fit TRBD2. The CDR3 is made up of 19 amino acids. V was clipped by 0 bases and J by 6 bases; unmatched bases: 9. Germline CDR1 is SGHVS and CDR2 is FNYEAQ.

This rearrangement joins TRBV9 to TRBJ2-5; TRBD2 agrees at 9 bases. With 4 bases clipped from V and 0 bases from J, the junction kept 16 bases outside the gene matches. The CDR3 totals 19 residues. Germline V gene data show CDR1 as SGDLS and CDR2 as YYNGEE. The CDR3: CASSNWVLAGESYQETQYF. The CDR3, as DNA: TGTGCCAGCAGCAACTGGGTACTAGCGGGTGAATCGTACCAAGAGACCCAGTACTTC.

The chain joins TRBV7-2 to TRBJ2-5, with a weak D call TRBD1 (7 bases). CDR1 is SGHTA, CDR2 FQGNSA, per germline. V gave up 5 bases and J gave up 6 bases, with 13 bases separating them. The CDR3 contains 13 residues. In DNA form, the CDR3 reads TGTGCCAGCAGCCCTCAGGGGGGTAAGACCCAGTACTTC. Its translation: CASSPQGGKTQYF.

The chain employs TRBV4-1 and TRBJ2-1, with 12 positions matching TRBD2. CDR1 and CDR2 (germline): MGHRA, YSYEKL. The V segment lost 1 base and the J segment 12 bases; nucleotides outside the gene matches: 10. This CDR3 contains 16 residues. CDR3 DNA: TGCGCCAGCAGCCAAGTTCTGACTAGCGGGGGACGGGGGCAGTTCTTC. Its translation is CASSQVLTSGGRGQFF.

The J gene is TRBJ1-4, the V gene TRBV5-4, with 10 nucleotides matching TRBD1. J gave up 6 bases and V 4 bases, and 6 bases lay outside the gene matches. Germline CDR1 SGHNT, CDR2 YYREEE (reference sequence). The CDR3 is 15 amino acids. The CDR3 DNA follows: TGTGCCAGCAGCCTCGCCGGGACAGGGGATGAAAAACTGTTTTTT. Protein sequence: CASSLAGTGDEKLFF.

This chain links TRBV9 with TRBJ2-7; 8 bases fit TRBD2. CDR1 is SGDLS, CDR2 YYNGEE, per germline. The J segment lost 2 bases and the V segment lost 3 bases, leaving 4 bases of the junction unmatched. The CDR3 has 14 amino acids. This CDR3 reads CASSASGGAYEQYF. The DNA for the CDR3 is TGTGCCAGCAGCGCCAGCGGGGGCGCCTACGAGCAGTACTTC.

V usage is TRBV11-2 and J usage is TRBJ2-6, with 9 bases that match TRBD1. The germline V gene encodes CDR1 SGHAT and CDR2 FQNNGV. The CDR3 spans 16 residues. The J segment lost 0 bases and the V segment lost 6 bases, leaving 3 bases of the junction unmatched. The CDR3 here is CASRPTGGSGANVLTF. CDR3 DNA: TGTGCCAGCAGACCGACAGGGGGCTCTGGGGCCAACGTCCTGACTTTC.